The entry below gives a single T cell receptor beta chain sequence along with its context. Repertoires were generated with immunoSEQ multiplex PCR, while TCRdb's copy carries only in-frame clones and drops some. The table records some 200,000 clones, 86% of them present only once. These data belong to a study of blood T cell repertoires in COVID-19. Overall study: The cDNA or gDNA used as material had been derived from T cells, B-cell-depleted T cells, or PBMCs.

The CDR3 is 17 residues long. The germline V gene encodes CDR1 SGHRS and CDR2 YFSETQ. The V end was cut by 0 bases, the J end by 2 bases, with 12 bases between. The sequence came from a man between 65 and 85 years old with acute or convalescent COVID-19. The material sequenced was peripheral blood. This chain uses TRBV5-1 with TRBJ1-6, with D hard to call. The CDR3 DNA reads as TGCGCCAGCAGCTTGGGCCGGGTAGAACCCTATAATTCACCCCTCCACTTT. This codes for CASSLGRVEPYNSPLHF. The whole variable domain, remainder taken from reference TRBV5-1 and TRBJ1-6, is KAGVTQTPRYLIKTRGQQVTLSCSPISGHRSVSWYQQTPGQGLQFLFEYFSETQRNKGNFPGRFSGRQFSNSRSEMNVSTLELGDSALYLCASSLGRVEPYNSPLHFGNGTRLTVT.